The 15 T cell receptor beta chains in this list originate from one sample, sequenced in a study of cytomegalovirus exposure and HLA in healthy donors. 60 Vbeta and 13 Jbeta primers were used in PCR. The method was immunoSEQ multiplex PCR; TCRdb's version includes in-frame clones alone and lacks a portion of them. The sample records 90,000 to 100,000 clones, about 80% being singletons. Sequencing input: PBMCs. These TCRs come from an older woman in good health and CMV-seronegative.

The rearrangement joins TRBV28 to TRBJ2-7; 10 positions match TRBD2. CDR1 and CDR2 (germline): MDHEN, SYDVKM. V shed 4 bases and J 4 bases; nucleotides not matched to a gene: 10. The CDR3 spans 16 residues. CDR3: CASSSHLAGVGYEQYF. In DNA form, the CDR3 reads TGTGCCAGCAGTTCCCACCTAGCGGGAGTTGGATACGAGCAGTACTTC.

The chain employs TRBV9 and TRBJ2-1, with TRBD1 identical over 8 bases. In germline, CDR1 is SGDLS, CDR2 YYNGEE. Trimming at V came to 2 bases and at J to 4 bases, leaving 8 bases not matched to a gene. The CDR3 has 16 residues. CDR3 loop: CASSVHPGTGYNEQFF. The CDR3 nucleotides are TGTGCCAGCAGCGTCCATCCCGGGACAGGTTACAATGAGCAGTTCTTC. Full variable domain (outside the CDR3, taken from reference TRBV9 and TRBJ2-1): DSGVTQTPKHLITATGQRVTLRCSPRSGDLSVYWYQQSLDQGLQFLIQYYNGEERAKGNILERFSAQQFPDLHSELNLSSLELGDSALYFCASSVHPGTGYNEQFFGPGTRLTVL.

The chain combines TRBV4-3 with TRBJ2-1, with 7 bases identical to TRBD2. Looked up from germline, CDR1 is LGHNA and CDR2 is YSLEER. CDR3 length: 17 residues. V was clipped by 3 bases and J by 4 bases; unmatched bases: 12. The CDR3 DNA reads as TGCGCCAGCAGCCAGGAGTGGGCGCGCGGGGGATACAATGAGCAGTTCTTC. This translates into CASSQEWARGGYNEQFF.

The gene calls are TRBV19 and TRBJ1-5; 8 bases agree with TRBD1. CDR3 length: 17 amino acids. Germline CDR1 and CDR2: LNHDA and SQIVND (reference sequence). V was clipped by 5 bases and J by 0 bases; unmatched bases: 9. In nucleotides, the CDR3 is TGTGCCAGTAGTCCCGGGACAGGACGAATTAGCAATCAGCCCCAGCATTTT. Protein product: CASSPGTGRISNQPQHF.

The gene calls are TRBV6-1 and TRBJ2-7, with 7 bases matching TRBD1. Germline values: CDR1 MNHNS, CDR2 SASEGT. This CDR3 comprises 16 residues. V gave up 3 bases and J gave up 3 bases; unmatched junction bases: 11. CDR3 loop: CASSDIDRVTLYEQYF. The DNA for the CDR3 is TGTGCCAGCAGTGACATAGACAGGGTGACACTCTACGAGCAGTACTTC.

This clone was detected a few times. The chain carries TRBV15 and TRBJ2-5; a possible D gene is TRBD1 (6 bases). Germline-derived CDR1 and CDR2 are LNHNV and YYDKDF (reference sequence). The CDR3 runs 15 residues. The germline V and J ends were trimmed by 3 bases and 2 bases, with 13 bases remaining between them. This CDR3 reads CATSSPSGVQETQYF. Here the CDR3 DNA reads TGTGCCACCAGCAGCCCATCAGGGGTGCAAGAGACCCAGTACTTC.

The chain joins TRBV4-1 to TRBJ2-5; TRBD1 matches 9 bases. V was pared by 1 base and J by 4 bases, with 7 bases of the junction left unmatched. Germline CDR1 is MGHRA and CDR2 is YSYEKL. The CDR3 extends over 16 amino acids. Here the CDR3 DNA reads TGCGCCAGCAGCCAAGGGACAGGGGAGGCCGGAGAGACCCAGTACTTC. Protein sequence: CASSQGTGEAGETQYF.

The V gene is TRBV13, the J gene TRBJ1-2; D remains ambiguous. Germline V lookup: CDR1 PRHDT, CDR2 FYEKMQ (reference sequence). The germline V and J ends were trimmed by 5 bases and 4 bases, with 8 bases remaining between them. CDR3 size: 12 residues. CDR3 DNA sequence: TGTGCCAGCAGCGGGCTCAGCTATGGCTACACCTTC. This encodes CASSGLSYGYTF.

This clone appeared a single time. The rearrangement joins TRBV6-5 to TRBJ2-1; D remains ambiguous. Between the trimmed V and J ends, which lost 4 bases and 7 bases, there was a span of 8 bases. The CDR3 loop spans 12 amino acids. Germline-derived CDR1 and CDR2 are MNHEY and SVGAGI. The CDR3: CASSSLSNEQFF. The CDR3 nucleotides are TGTGCCAGCAGTTCCCTAAGTAATGAGCAGTTCTTC.

The rearrangement joins TRBV29-1 to TRBJ1-2; 8 positions match TRBD1. V shed 1 base, J shed 6 bases, and the junction held 13 bases outside the gene matches. Per germline, CDR1 SQVTM and CDR2 ANQGSEA. The CDR3 length is 16 residues. The DNA for the CDR3 is TGCAGCGTTGAAGTGGCAGGGGGCTACGAGTCGAATGGCTACACCTTC. This translates into CSVEVAGGYESNGYTF. The full variable domain, with the rest looked up from reference TRBV29-1 and TRBJ1-2, is SAVISQKPSRDICQRGTSLTIQCQVDSQVTMMFWYRQQPGQSLTLIATANQGSEATYESGFVIDKFPISRPNLTFSTLTVSNMSPEDSSIYLCSVEVAGGYESNGYTFGSGTRLTVV.

The rearrangement joins TRBV28 to TRBJ1-5; perhaps TRBD1 as D (5 bases). The CDR3 consists of 14 residues. V was trimmed by 5 bases and J by 4 bases, leaving 12 bases between them. Germline loops: CDR1 MDHEN, CDR2 SYDVKM. The chain's CDR3 is CASSPQGINQPQHF. The CDR3 nucleotides are TGTGCCAGCAGTCCGCAGGGAATAAATCAGCCCCAGCATTTT.

This sequence joins TRBV4-3 and TRBJ2-1, with TRBD2 identical over 9 bases. The CDR3 loop spans 16 amino acids. Unmatched junction bases numbered 9, after V lost 4 bases and J lost 5 bases. Germline CDR1 is LGHNA and CDR2 is YSLEER. Here the CDR3 reads CASSPDSSGNDNEQFF. The CDR3 nucleotides read TGCGCCAGCAGCCCAGACTCTAGCGGGAACGACAATGAGCAGTTCTTC.

The J gene is TRBJ1-2, the V gene TRBV6-5; TRBD1 matches 12 bases. V lost 8 bases to trimming and J lost 1 base; unmatched junction nucleotides: 5. The CDR3 has 15 residues. Germline V gene sequence: CDR1 MNHEY, CDR2 SVGAGI. CDR3 DNA: TGTGCCAGCTACCGGGACAGGGGGCTTAACTATGGCTACACCTTC. It specifies CASYRDRGLNYGYTF.

This rearrangement joins TRBV28 to TRBJ1-5, with 7 bases fitting TRBD1. From germline, CDR1 is MDHEN and CDR2 SYDVKM. This CDR3 spans 16 amino acids. J was trimmed by 0 bases and V by 4 bases; bases with no gene match: 6. CDR3 protein: CASSSHGQASNQPQHF. In DNA form, the CDR3 reads TGTGCCAGCAGTTCTCACGGACAGGCTAGCAATCAGCCCCAGCATTTT.

V and J are TRBV29-1 and TRBJ2-3; D gene unclear. The CDR3 totals 12 residues. The V end lost 6 bases, the J end lost 1 base, and 8 bases lay between the germline ends. Per the germline V gene, CDR1 is SQVTM and CDR2 is ANQGSEA. The CDR3 bases are TGCAGCGTGCGGCCCCGCACAGATACGCAGTATTTT. Protein sequence: CSVRPRTDTQYF.